This TCR beta chain was captured by sequencing in a study of OX40 agonist ivuxolimab in advanced cancers. The sampling schedule covered blood at baseline, cycle 4 day 1, and cycle 7 day 1. TCRdb keeps only in-frame clones here, not all; method: immunoSEQ multiplex PCR. The data show around 68,000 clones, around 86% seen once. Deletions cut 5 bases from V and 9 bases from J, with 8 bases between. The CDR3 totals 11 residues. Germline-derived CDR1 and CDR2 are MNHGY and SAAAGT. The TCR was taken from an adult with an advanced solid tumor such as melanoma, head and neck, liver or kidney cancer. Sequences were derived from CD4+ or CD8+ T cells sorted from blood, sampled in a trial of the OX40 agonist ivuxolimab. The rearrangement joins TRBV6-8 to TRBJ1-5; D remains ambiguous. The CDR3 reads CASSEELPQHF. CDR3 bases: TGTGCCAGCAGTGAAGAACTGCCCCAGCATTTT.